This T cell receptor beta chain comes out of a study of OX40 agonist ivuxolimab in advanced cancers. Notes on the research overall: Ivuxolimab, which targeted the costimulatory receptor OX40 (CD134), was an agonistic, fully human IgG2 monoclonal antibody. The purpose of peripheral TCRbeta sequencing was to test whether ivuxolimab changed TCR sequence diversity and led to clonal T-cell expansion. In the dose-escalation cohort, 75% to 85% of patients were male, and the mean age was 60 years with a range of roughly 23 to 79. Partial responses occurred in three dose-escalation patients: two with cutaneous melanoma and one with hepatocellular carcinoma. Prior anti-PD-1, anti-PD-L1 or anti-CTLA-4 therapy was permitted, and about two fifths of dose-escalation patients had received checkpoint inhibitors. Among the approximately 50 dose-escalation patients, 19 had hepatocellular carcinoma, roughly 15 melanoma, 9 renal cell carcinoma and 9 head and neck cancer. The paper covers the monotherapy dose-escalation part of the phase I ivuxolimab trial, which included N ≈ 52 patients. Intravenous ivuxolimab was administered to patients every 2 weeks at six dose levels: 0.01, 0.1, 0.3, 1.5, 3 and 10 mg/kg. Findings and caveats that apply to the study as a whole: Antigen specificity was not determined for the clonally expanded peripheral T cells. In the 0.1-3.0 mg/kg groups, partial responders were among the patients with the lowest normalized peripheral clonal expansion, particularly in CD8+ T cells. At doses from 0.1 to 3.0 mg/kg, clonal expansion was seen in both CD4+ and CD8+ blood T cells between baseline and week 6. After ivuxolimab, more expanded clones were found on average in CD8+ T cells than in CD4+ T cells. Low levels of normalized T-cell clonal expansion were also seen in some patients who did not respond.

With respect to this clone: Its antigen is unknown. No base qualities exist here, and no much larger clone lies one base off it.

The CDR3 starts with the cysteine, ends with the phenylalanine, and has 17 residues. Only the CDR3 part of the read is kept: 51 bases, read in frame from the first base. CDR1 is given as SEHNR and CDR2 as FQNEAQ, both from the germline V gene (reference sequence). V is pruned by 5 bases and J by 4 bases, leaving 12 bases of the junction without a gene match. Patients with autoimmune disease history or receiving systemic immunosuppression were excluded from the trial. In every dose cohort, peripheral blood was drawn for TCR sequencing at baseline, cycle 4 day 1, and cycle 7 day 1. Samples came from an open-label, multicenter, first-in-human phase I dose-escalation trial of ivuxolimab. Adults with locally advanced or metastatic head and neck squamous cell, hepatocellular, melanoma or renal cell carcinoma were enrolled in the trial. Before TCR sequencing, CD4+ T cells and CD8+ T cells were sorted from peripheral blood as separate populations.

To sequence the TCRbeta CDR3 region, genomic DNA was isolated from the sorted cells. The immunoSEQ Assay was used for sequencing of TCRbeta CDR3 regions. TCRdb took over this immuneACCESS table, retaining in-frame rearrangements with V and J assigned. Such tables are incomplete; in checked studies, under half of the missing clones stem from an unresolved V gene, and the remainder is unexplained. The sample table shows fewer than 80,000 clones, and roughly nine tenths are seen once. The biggest ten clones account for about 4% of the sample. The source of this sequence is an adult with an advanced solid tumor such as melanoma, head and neck, liver or kidney cancer. The chain employs TRBV7-9 and TRBJ1-4; 8 bases in the junction line up with TRBD1. The specimen comprised CD4+ or CD8+ T cells sorted from blood, sampled in a trial of the OX40 agonist ivuxolimab. CDR3 reads: CASSPRTGRSGNEKLFF. The sequence in DNA is TGTGCCAGCAGCCCCAGGACAGGGAGGAGTGGTAATGAAAAACTGTTTTTT.